The 19 T cell receptor beta chains reported below all come from one sample, sequenced in a study of blood T cell repertoires in COVID-19 (TCRdb year 2020). The method was the immunoSEQ multiplex PCR assay. Here the immuneACCESS table is served through TCRdb, limited to in-frame sequences with V and J called. Missing clones are a known gap in these copies; in checked studies unresolved V genes cover under half, and the rest lacks a known reason. The sample table lists roughly 380,000 clones, 89% of them with a count of one. The ten largest clones capture roughly 1.6% of the sample. The sequencing input was peripheral blood. The receptor source for this set is a woman between 35 and 50 years old with COVID-19, enrolled during active disease.

The table lists this clone with a count of one. The rearrangement uses TRBV4-2 and TRBJ1-1; D is ambiguous. Germline lookup yields CDR1 LGHNA and CDR2 YNFKEQ. The CDR3 consists of 13 residues. Deletions cut 0 bases from V and 7 bases from J, with 9 bases between. This chain's CDR3 is CASSQDLRLEAFF. In nucleotides, the CDR3 is TGTGCCAGCAGCCAAGATCTGAGACTTGAAGCTTTCTTT.

J is TRBJ1-6 and V is TRBV28; 8 nucleotides line up with TRBD1. The CDR3 covers 19 residues. Looked up from germline, CDR1 is MDHEN and CDR2 is SYDVKM. V trimming: 2 bases; J trimming: 8 bases; junction bases outside the gene matches: 17. CDR3 in DNA: TGTGCCAGCAGTTTACTGTGGTTGAAAAGGGACAGGATACATTCACCCCTCCACTTT. Translated: CASSLLWLKRDRIHSPLHF.

V gene TRBV3-1 (or the pseudogene TRBV3-2) combines with J gene TRBJ1-1; D remains unclear. The CDR3 is made up of 12 amino acids. Germline V gene data show CDR1 as LGHDT and CDR2 as YNNKEL (reference sequence). V gave up 3 bases and J gave up 7 bases, with 9 bases separating them. The DNA for the CDR3 is TGTGCCAGCAGCCATTCCCGGGGTGAAGCTTTCTTT. Translated: CASSHSRGEAFF.

This chain uses TRBV3-1 (or the pseudogene TRBV3-2) with TRBJ2-1; TRBD1 is a possible D gene (6 bases). The CDR3 has 15 residues. Deletions cut 2 bases from V and 5 bases from J, with 13 bases between. Looked up from germline, CDR1 is LGHDT and CDR2 is YNNKEL (reference sequence). CDR3 nucleotides: TGTGCCAGCAGCCAACCACCCCGACAGGACAATGAGCAGTTCTTC. Protein product: CASSQPPRQDNEQFF.

The rearrangement links TRBV5-1 to TRBJ2-1, with D tentatively TRBD2 (5 bases). Per germline, CDR1 SGHRS and CDR2 YFSETQ. V lost 5 bases to trimming and J lost 4 bases, with 19 bases between them. This CDR3 region has 16 residues. The CDR3 DNA sequence: TGCGCCAGCAGTCCTACTAGTCCCACACTTTACAATGAGCAGTTCTTC. Translated: CASSPTSPTLYNEQFF.

The V gene is TRBV7-3, the J gene TRBJ1-1, with 8 bases that match TRBD1. CDR1 is SGHTA and CDR2 is FQGTGA in the germline V gene. There are 15 residues in the CDR3. Germline trimming cut 1 base from V and 6 bases from J; bases unmatched to any gene: 7. Written as DNA, the CDR3 is TGTGCCAGCAGCTTAAATGGCAGGGGGCAATCTGAAGCTTTCTTT. It translates to CASSLNGRGQSEAFF.

This clone has a handful of counts. V gene TRBV5-4 combines with J gene TRBJ1-1, with D maybe TRBD1 (6 bases). Per the germline V gene, CDR1 is SGHNT and CDR2 is YYREEE (reference sequence). The V and J ends lost 3 bases and 0 bases respectively, with 9 bases between them. This CDR3 spans 14 amino acids. The CDR3 DNA reads as TGTGCCAGCAGCTCACAGGGATTGAACACTGAAGCTTTCTTT. Translation gives CASSSQGLNTEAFF. The variable domain in full, with the rest retrieved from reference TRBV5-4 and TRBJ1-1, is ETGVTQSPTHLIKTRGQQVTLRCSSQSGHNTVSWYQQALGQGPQFIFQYYREEENGRGNFPPRFSGLQFPNYSSELNVNALELDDSALYLCASSSQGLNTEAFFGQGTRLTVV.

This sequence joins TRBV10-3 and TRBJ2-3; TRBD1 might be the D (6 bases). CDR1 ENHRY and CDR2 SYGVKD come from the germline V gene. Trimming removed 4 bases from V and 6 bases from J, with 20 bases in between. The CDR3 runs to 16 residues. In DNA form, the CDR3 reads TGTGCCATCAGTGCCGCGGCAGGGGCCCTCGGGGATACGCAGTATTTT. Residues: CAISAAAGALGDTQYF.

Only one count was recorded for this clone. The chain links TRBV19 to TRBJ2-3; TRBD1 is a possible D gene (5 bases). Germline assignment: CDR1 LNHDA and CDR2 SQIVND (reference sequence). The CDR3 length is 15 residues. V lost 8 bases and J lost 5, with 20 bases in between. CDR3 in DNA: TGTGCCAGTCATTTCGGGCAGGGCCAGGTAGATACGCAGTATTTT. This gives the protein CASHFGQGQVDTQYF.

The sample holds one count of this clone. The chain carries TRBV5-1 and TRBJ2-1, with TRBD1 identical over 8 bases. The trim removed 1 base at V and 7 bases at J, leaving 7 bases unmatched. This CDR3 comprises 15 residues. Germline CDR1 is SGHRS and CDR2 is YFSETQ. The CDR3 DNA sequence: TGCGCCAGCAGCTTGATCCAGACAGGGGCGAATGAGCAGTTCTTC. Its protein product is CASSLIQTGANEQFF.

V gene TRBV12-3 or TRBV12-4 combines with J gene TRBJ1-1; weak D call: TRBD1 (6 bases). V was shortened by 7 bases and J by 3 bases, with 12 bases between the two germline ends. The CDR3 totals 13 residues. The CDR3 DNA reads TGTGCCAGCATCAAGGGGGGGGACACTGAAGCTTTCTTT. Protein product: CASIKGGDTEAFF.

V usage is TRBV28 and J usage is TRBJ2-1; 14 positions agree with TRBD2. V lost 4 bases and J lost 3; bases outside the gene matches: 5. Germline CDR1 is MDHEN and CDR2 is SYDVKM. The CDR3 has 17 residues. The CDR3, as DNA: TGTGCCAGCAGTTCGACTAGCGGGGGGGCTCACTACAATGAGCAGTTCTTC. It encodes CASSSTSGGAHYNEQFF.

This clone came up many times. The rearrangement links TRBV19 to TRBJ1-5; tentative D call: TRBD1 (5 bases). The length of the CDR3 is 17 residues. The germline CDR1 and CDR2 sequences are LNHDA and SQIVND (reference sequence). V was clipped by 1 base and J by 2 bases, with 15 bases between them. The CDR3 DNA is TGTGCCAGTAGTATAGCCGACAGTTCTCGGGGCAATCAGCCCCAGCATTTT. It specifies CASSIADSSRGNQPQHF.

The chain joins TRBV29-1 to TRBJ2-1, with a possible D match to TRBD1 (6 bases). The germline V and J ends were trimmed by 5 bases and 9 bases, with 17 bases remaining between them. The CDR3 contains 13 residues. Germline assignment: CDR1 SQVTM and CDR2 ANQGSEA. CDR3 in amino acids: CSVIITGWGEQFF. The CDR3 DNA reads TGCAGCGTTATTATCACAGGGTGGGGTGAGCAGTTCTTC.

A remark on this clone: Other DNA sequences in this sample translate to the same CDR3. This sequence joins TRBV10-3 and TRBJ1-2, with 8 bases identical to TRBD1. Unmatched junction bases numbered 5, after V lost 5 bases and J lost 6 bases. Germline CDR1 is ENHRY and CDR2 is SYGVKD. The CDR3 has 13 amino acids. CDR3 DNA sequence: TGTGCCATCAGTCTGACAGGGGATCATGGCTACACCTTC. Encoded protein: CAISLTGDHGYTF.

This clone was recorded once. The J gene is TRBJ2-5, the V gene TRBV11-2; 14 bases fit TRBD2. The germline V gene encodes CDR1 SGHAT and CDR2 FQNNGV. Trimming cost V 3 bases and J 2 bases; bases outside gene matches: 8. The CDR3 runs 18 residues. CDR3 bases: TGTGCCAGCAGCTTTCTCCCGGGGACTAGCGGGAGACAAGAGACCCAGTACTTC. Amino acids: CASSFLPGTSGRQETQYF.

This sequence joins TRBV6-6 and TRBJ1-1; D uncertain. Trimming stripped 6 bases from V and 2 bases from J, with 10 bases between. Per germline, CDR1 MNHNY and CDR2 SVGAGI (reference sequence). This CDR3 has 13 amino acids. The CDR3 DNA reads as TGTGCCAGCAGAACGGTACTTAACACTGAAGCTTTCTTT. Protein product: CASRTVLNTEAFF.

This clone was observed a handful of times. V gene TRBV2 combines with J gene TRBJ2-5, with a weak D call TRBD2 (6 bases). V dropped 8 bases and J dropped 4 bases, with 17 bases sitting between them. This CDR3 has 14 amino acids. Germline V lookup: CDR1 SNHLY, CDR2 FYNNEI. In nucleotides, the CDR3 is TGTGCCAGCGACGTACCTTGGGACTTAGAGACCCAGTACTTC. This translates into CASDVPWDLETQYF.

The chain couples TRBV9 to TRBJ2-1; 12 bases map to TRBD2. The CDR3 is 14 amino acids. The trim removed 2 bases at V and 8 bases at J, leaving 2 bases unmatched. The germline V gene encodes CDR1 SGDLS and CDR2 YYNGEE. This CDR3 is CASSVTSGSYEQFF. The CDR3 DNA reads as TGTGCCAGCAGCGTGACTAGCGGGAGCTATGAGCAGTTCTTC.